This TCR beta chain was sequenced during a study of blood T cells in healthy people across ages. The overall study: About one barcoded beta molecule per two T cells was the capture yield of template switching.

CDR1 and CDR2 from the germline V gene are MNHNS and SASEGT. V lost 4 bases to trimming and J lost 6 bases, with 15 bases between them. The CDR3 runs to 14 residues. For the second PCR, which ran for roughly 6 to 12 cycles, a sample-barcoded 5' primer and a J-beta primer mix were used. TCRdb itself ran the 5' RACE reads through MiXCR, one entry per CDR3 protein. The sample lists about 940,000 distinct CDR3 sequences, around 48% occurring once. Peripheral blood from each donor was collected in a volume of 9.5 to 10 milliliters. The extraction recovered at least 6 micrograms of total RNA per sample. Sequenced input: blood. The source of this sequence is a man between 25 and 39 years old in good health. The J gene is TRBJ1-1, the V gene TRBV6-1; D call uncertain. The chain's CDR3 is CASSASEGFAEAFF. DNA for the CDR3: TGTGCCAGCAGTGCCAGCGAGGGTTTCGCTGAAGCTTTCTTT.